A selection of T cell receptor beta chains follows, all from one sample in a study of cytomegalovirus exposure and HLA in healthy donors. The method was immunoSEQ multiplex PCR; TCRdb's version includes in-frame clones alone and lacks a portion of them. Among roughly 68,000 clones listed, around 89% were seen once. Sequencing was done on a sample of PBMCs. The source of these receptors is a woman younger than 35 in good health and CMV-seronegative. Each CDR3 is given with its conserved first and last residue. The order of the fields is D gene, CDR3 length, clone size, V gene, J gene, CDR3 protein, CDR3 DNA. The D gene is left open where the match is weak. Clone size appears in some rows only: once, few, many, or a class for an expanded clone.

NA	15	NA	TRBV4-2	TRBJ2-3	CASSQDPGPLDTQYF	TGTGCCAGCAGCCAAGACCCGGGTCCCCTAGATACGCAGTATTTT
NA	12	NA	TRBV27	TRBJ2-3	CASRGSTDTQYF	TGTGCCAGCCGAGGGTCCACAGATACGCAGTATTTT
TRBD1	15	NA	TRBV11-2	TRBJ2-2	CASRLGGSGTGELFF	TGTGCCAGCAGATTAGGGGGCTCAGGGACCGGGGAGCTGTTTTTT
TRBD1	14	NA	TRBV2	TRBJ1-2	CASRGDSDNYGYTF	TGTGCCAGCAGGGGGGACAGTGATAACTATGGCTACACCTTC
TRBD1	16	NA	TRBV30	TRBJ1-3	CAWSVRAGGSGNTIYF	TGTGCCTGGAGTGTACGGGCAGGGGGCTCTGGAAACACCATATATTTT
TRBD1	15	NA	TRBV2	TRBJ2-1	CASSQQGVIINEQFF	TGTGCCAGCAGTCAACAGGGGGTTATTATCAATGAGCAGTTCTTC
NA	13	NA	TRBV5-5	TRBJ1-4	CASSLGGNEKLFF	TGTGCCAGCAGCTTGGGAGGTAATGAAAAACTGTTTTTT
NA	17	NA	TRBV19	TRBJ1-5	CASSIDLGAYSNQPQHF	TGTGCCAGTAGTATAGATCTGGGGGCCTATAGCAATCAGCCCCAGCATTTT
NA	14	once	TRBV7-9	TRBJ2-3	CASSLGSGTDTQYF	TGTGCCAGCAGCTTAGGTAGCGGCACAGATACGCAGTATTTT
TRBD1	16	NA	TRBV6-5	TRBJ1-3	CASSYSGTVRGNTIYF	TGTGCCAGCAGTTACTCCGGGACAGTTAGAGGAAACACCATATATTTT
TRBD1	15	NA	TRBV7-8	TRBJ2-7	CASSLRGQESYEQYF	TGTGCCAGCAGCTTAAGGGGACAGGAATCCTACGAGCAGTACTTC
NA	15	NA	TRBV9	TRBJ2-1	CASSVGQGGYNEQFF	TGTGCCAGCAGCGTAGGTCAGGGGGGATACAATGAGCAGTTCTTC
TRBD2	15	NA	TRBV2	TRBJ2-3	CASSGLAGGQDTQYF	TGTGCCAGCAGCGGACTAGCGGGGGGGCAGGATACGCAGTATTTT
NA	14	once	TRBV5-6	TRBJ1-2	CASSLQGEDYGYTF	TGTGCCAGCAGCTTACAGGGAGAAGACTATGGCTACACCTTC
TRBD1	19	NA	TRBV18	TRBJ2-2	CASSHTQGQGLPNTGELFF	TGTGCCAGCTCGCATACCCAGGGACAGGGACTCCCTAACACCGGGGAGCTGTTTTTT
TRBD2	16	NA	TRBV6-1	TRBJ2-2	CASSGASGWNTGELFF	TGTGCCAGCAGTGGGGCTAGCGGGTGGAACACCGGGGAGCTGTTTTTT
TRBD1	17	NA	TRBV28	TRBJ1-5	CASRSWTGGLGNQPQHF	TGTGCCAGCAGATCCTGGACAGGGGGCTTGGGCAATCAGCCCCAGCATTTT
TRBD2	16	NA	TRBV5-4	TRBJ2-5	CASSLGTSGYQETQYF	TGTGCCAGCAGCTTGGGGACTAGCGGTTACCAAGAGACCCAGTACTTC
NA	12	NA	TRBV5-1	TRBJ2-3	CASSLSRDTQYF	TGCGCCAGCAGCTTGAGCCGGGATACGCAGTATTTT
NA	13	NA	TRBV6-5	TRBJ2-1	CASSPSEINEQFF	TGTGCCAGCAGTCCTAGCGAGATCAATGAGCAGTTCTTC
TRBD1	17	NA	TRBV27	TRBJ2-7	CASSSQTGQVRSYEQYF	TGTGCCAGCAGTTCCCAGACGGGACAGGTCCGCTCCTACGAGCAGTACTTC
TRBD1	17	NA	TRBV5-1	TRBJ2-6	CASSSNTGGAGANVLTF	TGCGCCAGCAGCTCAAACACAGGGGGCGCTGGGGCCAACGTCCTGACTTTC
TRBD1	14	NA	TRBV6-5	TRBJ1-1	CASSFDRVRTEAFF	TGTGCCAGCAGCTTTGACAGGGTCAGAACTGAAGCTTTCTTT
TRBD1	15	NA	TRBV4-2	TRBJ1-5	CASSREDREGQPQHF	TGTGCCAGCAGCCGAGAGGACAGGGAGGGTCAGCCCCAGCATTTT
TRBD2	14	NA	TRBV6-5	TRBJ2-1	CASSLTSGYNEQFF	TGTGCCAGCAGTTTGACTAGCGGATACAATGAGCAGTTCTTC
NA	13	NA	TRBV30	TRBJ2-7	CAWSGGESYEQYF	TGTGCCTGGAGTGGCGGGGAGTCCTACGAGCAGTACTTC
TRBD1	14	NA	TRBV6-6	TRBJ1-5	CASSQTGVNQPQHF	TGTGCCAGCAGTCAGACAGGGGTGAATCAGCCCCAGCATTTT
NA	15	few	TRBV7-2	TRBJ2-4	CASSSSGDAKNIQYF	TGTGCCAGCAGCTCCTCGGGGGACGCCAAAAACATTCAGTACTTC
TRBD2	14	once	TRBV2	TRBJ2-5	CASSASGYQETQYF	TGTGCCAGCAGTGCTAGCGGTTACCAAGAGACCCAGTACTTC
TRBD1	11	NA	TRBV20-1	TRBJ1-2	CSARTGDGYTF	TGCAGTGCTAGGACAGGGGATGGCTACACCTTC
NA	13	NA	TRBV6-5	TRBJ1-2	CASSLTGRGGYTF	TGTGCCAGCAGTTTGACCGGGAGGGGTGGCTACACCTTC
NA	16	NA	TRBV5-1	TRBJ1-1	CASLRGETQANTEAFF	TGCGCCAGCCTGCGGGGGGAGACCCAAGCGAACACTGAAGCTTTCTTT
NA	14	NA	TRBV5-1	TRBJ2-5	CASSPSSLEETQYF	TGCGCCAGCAGCCCTTCTAGCTTAGAAGAGACCCAGTACTTC
TRBD2	15	few	TRBV5-1	TRBJ2-1	CASSGGTSGVDEQFF	TGCGCCAGCAGCGGCGGGACTAGCGGGGTTGATGAGCAGTTCTTC
TRBD1	13	NA	TRBV30	TRBJ2-3	CAWSGTVTGTQYF	TGTGCCTGGAGCGGGACAGTCACCGGTACGCAGTATTTT
TRBD1	16	NA	TRBV10-1	TRBJ2-7	CASSESDGSGGGKQYF	TGCGCCAGCAGTGAGTCCGATGGTTCAGGGGGCGGCAAGCAGTACTTC
TRBD2	15	NA	TRBV28	TRBJ2-5	CASNTHSGIQETQYF	TGTGCCAGCAATACCCATAGCGGGATACAAGAGACCCAGTACTTC
TRBD2	15	NA	TRBV27	TRBJ2-7	CASSSLGLGLGEQYF	TGTGCCAGCAGTTCCTTGGGACTAGGCCTTGGTGAGCAGTACTTC
TRBD2	13	NA	TRBV4-1	TRBJ2-1	CASSQSTSFGQFF	TGCGCCAGCAGCCAATCGACTAGCTTTGGGCAGTTCTTC
NA	14	NA	TRBV28	TRBJ2-7	CASSFEGFSYEQYF	TGTGCCAGCAGTTTCGAGGGTTTCTCCTACGAGCAGTACTTC
NA	16	NA	TRBV18	TRBJ1-2	CASSPSPGGEYYGYTF	TGTGCCAGCTCACCATCCCCGGGGGGAGAATACTATGGCTACACCTTC
NA	14	NA	TRBV6-5	TRBJ1-2	CASSQQSPLYGYTF	TGTGCCAGCAGTCAACAGTCCCCCCTCTATGGCTACACCTTC
TRBD2	15	few	TRBV4-2	TRBJ2-2	CASSQGDSGGRELFF	TGTGCCAGCAGCCAAGGGGATAGCGGGGGCAGGGAGCTGTTTTTT
TRBD2	15	NA	TRBV10-3	TRBJ2-7	CAISEGTSGFDEQYF	TGTGCCATCAGTGAGGGGACTAGCGGGTTCGACGAGCAGTACTTC
NA	15	NA	TRBV19	TRBJ1-5	CASSMGPNSNQPQHF	TGTGCCAGTAGTATGGGGCCCAATAGCAATCAGCCCCAGCATTTT
TRBD2	15	NA	TRBV7-7	TRBJ2-3	CASSPGTSSTDTQYF	TGTGCTAGCAGCCCTGGGACTAGTAGCACAGATACGCAGTATTTT
TRBD2	17	NA	TRBV4-1	TRBJ2-4	CASSQGFVDLRGNIQYF	TGCGCCAGCAGCCAAGGTTTCGTTGACTTGCGGGGGAACATTCAGTACTTC
TRBD1	17	NA	TRBV5-8	TRBJ1-3	CASSLVGQGISGNTIYF	TGTGCCAGCAGCTTGGTTGGACAGGGGATCTCTGGAAACACCATATATTTT
NA	15	NA	TRBV15	TRBJ2-7	CATSRDPLVGGEQYF	TGTGCCACCAGCAGAGACCCCTTAGTCGGGGGCGAGCAGTACTTC
TRBD2	17	NA	TRBV9	TRBJ2-5	CASSEGLAGGVLETQYF	TGTGCCAGCAGCGAGGGACTAGCGGGAGGAGTTCTGGAGACCCAGTACTTC
NA	16	NA	TRBV2	TRBJ2-2	CASSRAAQGLAGELFF	TGTGCCAGCAGTCGGGCAGCGCAGGGGTTGGCCGGGGAGCTGTTTTTT
TRBD2	15	NA	TRBV7-3	TRBJ2-1	CASSPREASGNEQFF	TGTGCCAGCAGCCCCCGGGAGGCTAGTGGCAATGAGCAGTTCTTC